In this sample, the clone carrying this T cell receptor (beta chain) turned up a few times. The CDR3 runs to 13 residues. Trimming cost V 6 bases and J 1 base, with 9 bases left between them. Germline V gene data show CDR1 as MNHEY and CDR2 as SVGAGI. These data come from a study of blood T cell repertoires in COVID-19. Study background: COVID-19 samples from acute and convalescent phases originated in the United States, Italy and Spain.

This table comes from immunoSEQ multiplex PCR, and its TCRdb copy is limited to in-frame clones, with some not included. This table has 250,000 or so clones, more than 75% appearing once. The chain employs TRBV6-5 and TRBJ1-2; weak D call: TRBD1 (5 bases). The sequencing sample was made of peripheral blood. The sequence was obtained from a man older than 75 with acute or convalescent COVID-19. The CDR3 DNA reads as TGTGCCAGCAGGACAGTGAGTAACTATGGCTACACCTTC. Its protein is CASRTVSNYGYTF.